Given below is one T cell receptor beta chain in context. Its antigen has not been determined. No base-level quality is on record; no much larger clone is a single base apart. These data come from a study of PD-L1 blockade in urothelial cancer (dated by TCRdb to about 2017). Regarding the study in general: Therapy was started around 2014 for all patients, and atezolizumab 1,200 mg was administered intravenously every 3 weeks. About 90% of the roughly 30 patients were males with bladder-origin urothelial cancer, and about 60% of the 29 reported a prior smoking history. An ECOG performance status of 0 or 1 was recorded for the patients, and 0 to 3 prior chemotherapy regimens had been received by the patients. Blood samples were analyzed 3 weeks after the start of treatment (second dose) and 6 weeks after the start of treatment. A median of about 150,000 T cells and approximately 86,000 unique TCRs was obtained from blood samples, and a median clonality of 0.080 was observed. The study, an exploratory multi-omic analysis, examined somatic, immune and clinical correlates of response to PD-L1 blockade with atezolizumab in urothelial cancer. TCR sequencing covered pretreatment tumor samples and matched, serially collected peripheral blood taken before and after atezolizumab treatment. Durable clinical benefit was defined as progression-free survival longer than 6 months, and TCR features were also tested against progression-free and overall survival. In the same patients, pretreatment tumors underwent whole exome sequencing and RNA sequencing in addition to TCR sequencing. Fewer than ten patients reached durable clinical benefit, while some 19 patients did not. Under 30 patients had pretreatment blood TCR-seq, about 24 had at least one posttreatment blood collection, and about 24 had tumor TCR-seq.

The germline V gene (reference sequence) yields MNHEY for CDR1 and SMNVEV for CDR2. The CDR3 contains 12 residues, cysteine and phenylalanine counted. Left in the record is the CDR3 DNA by itself, 36 bases read in frame from the first base. After removal of 8 bases from V and 7 bases from J, the junction retains 1 base not matched to a gene. This specimen's time point label, interpreted: pretreatment peripheral blood. The cohort comprised fewer than 35 patients with locally advanced or metastatic urothelial carcinoma treated at Memorial Sloan Kettering on a trial protocol. Peripheral blood mononuclear cells were collected pretreatment and during treatment, with between 1 and 8 total time points obtained per patient. The Qiagen DNeasy Blood extraction kit was used to purify genomic DNA from total PBMCs and tumor samples. PBMCs were collected pretreatment and during treatment, and were isolated and stored as previously described.

Study-wide conclusions, independent of this receptor: Patients with durable benefit showed greater expansion of tumor-associated TCR clones in peripheral blood 3 weeks after starting treatment (n of about 20, p = 0.022). Improved progression-free and overall survival was associated with having pretreatment peripheral blood TCR clonality below the median. Small sample size (n ≈ 29) and many exploratory analyses mean the results are intended to be hypothesis-generating.

Synthetic TCR analog templates were spiked into each PCR so that absolute template abundance could be estimated from read counts. TCRbeta CDR3 regions were amplified from genomic DNA with bias-controlled V and J gene primers using the immunoSEQ assay. Rearranged TCRbeta segments were sequenced at approximately 20X coverage. As for how the authors treated the data: Sequencing errors were corrected by clustering and CDR3s were annotated against IMGT to assign V, D and J genes. Downstream analyses used only productive TCRbeta rearrangements and left out out-of-frame or stop-codon sequences. Clonality was computed as one minus Shannon entropy normalized by the log of the number of unique productive sequences. Clones differing between time points or between blood and tumor were identified by Fisher's exact test with Benjamini-Hochberg correction at adjusted p below 0.01. As stored in TCRdb, this immuneACCESS dataset retains in-frame rearrangements with V and J assigned. A fraction of the clones does not appear; measured against another copy, unresolved V genes explain less than half of the discrepancy, and the remainder lacks a known reason. V, J and clone size were drawn from that table, and D and trimming were deduced from the DNA. The sample yields 68,000 or so clones; roughly four fifths were counted once. Jointly, the top ten make up around 5.4% of the sample.

The receptor chain draws on TRBV27 and TRBJ1-6; TRBD1 lines up with 8 middle nucleotides. This clonotype was obtained from a man in his 70s with urothelial cancer. Sequencing was performed on PBMCs, taken around atezolizumab (anti-PD-L1) treatment. The CDR3 in this case is CASRQGNSPLHF. The nucleotide sequence is TGTGCCAGCCGACAGGGGAATTCACCCCTCCACTTT.